These 19 T cell receptor beta chains originate from one sample sequenced in a study of human T cells and chemical hapten exposure. Time point given: patch test 2, 6 weeks after DPC sensitization. This sample's treatment: therapeutic diphenylcyclopropenone sensitization with weekly scalp DPC. TCRdb independently ran MiXCR on the RACE reads; one entry per CDR3 protein. The table lists 360,000 or so distinct CDR3 sequences, under 6.5% of them singletons. The sequenced sample was whole blood, obtained in connection with sensitization to the hapten diphenylcyclopropenone (DPC). These receptors all stem from a woman under 30 with alopecia areata. Some clones in this sample may be carry-over from other donors' samples.

In this sample, this clonotype turned up a few times. The rearrangement joins TRBV20-1 to TRBJ2-1, with 9 bases that match TRBD2. CDR3 size: 14 residues. The junction had 11 bases not matched to a gene; V was cut back by 7 bases and J by 7 bases. From germline, CDR1 is DFQATT and CDR2 SNEGSKA (reference sequence). The CDR3 bases are TGCAGTGTACAATCGATGCGGGGGGGGAATGAGCAGTTCTTC. This codes for CSVQSMRGGNEQFF.

CDR3 sequence reads: CASSPLAGGADTQYF. CDR3 DNA sequence: TGTGCCAGCAGTCCTCTAGCGGGGGGGGCAGATACGCAGTATTTT. The chain carries TRBV12-3 or TRBV12-4 and TRBJ2-3; TRBD2 agrees at 12 bases. The CDR3 extends over 15 amino acids. V shed 5 bases and J 4 bases; nucleotides not matched to a gene: 4.

The chain has TRBV20-1 and TRBJ1-4; TRBD1 aligns across 7 bases. V lost 6 bases to trimming and J lost 3 bases; unmatched junction nucleotides: 4. CDR3 length: 13 residues. Germline CDR1 and CDR2: DFQATT and SNEGSKA (reference sequence). The CDR3 protein is CSAKQGPNEKLFF. Written as DNA, the CDR3 is TGCAGTGCCAAACAGGGGCCTAATGAAAAACTGTTTTTT.

This clonotype has a count of ten or more. This chain connects TRBV28 to TRBJ1-1; 7 bases are shared with TRBD1. V dropped 5 bases and J dropped 6; count of bases not matched to a gene: 12. Germline lookup yields CDR1 MDHEN and CDR2 SYDVKM. This CDR3 region has 15 residues. The CDR3 coding sequence is TGTGCCAGCAGTCCCCCCGCCAGGGGGATCGCTGAAGCTTTCTTT. Protein: CASSPPARGIAEAFF. The full variable domain, in which reference TRBV28 and TRBJ1-1 provide the parts outside the CDR3, is DVKVTQSSRYLVKRTGEKVFLECVQDMDHENMFWYRQDPGLGLRLIYFSYDVKMKEKGDIPEGYSVSREKKERFSLILESASTNQTSMYLCASSPPARGIAEAFFGQGTRLTVV.

There are many counts of this clonotype. V usage is TRBV15 and J usage is TRBJ2-1; perhaps TRBD1 as D (5 bases). CDR3 size: 16 residues. Germline V gene lookup returns CDR1 LNHNV and CDR2 YYDKDF (reference sequence). Trimming cost V 0 bases and J 6 bases, with 15 bases left between them. In nucleotides, the CDR3 is TGTGCCACCAGCAGAGATTACCAGGGTTTAGTCAATGAGCAGTTCTTC. Translating gives CATSRDYQGLVNEQFF.

The V call is TRBV27, the J call TRBJ1-6; 7 bases are shared with TRBD1. After removal of 7 bases from V and 7 bases from J, the junction contained 7 bases not matched to a gene. The CDR3 length is 14 residues. Germline values: CDR1 MNHEY, CDR2 SMNVEV (reference sequence). CDR3 sequence: CASKIGTANSPLHF. In DNA, the CDR3 is TGTGCCAGCAAGATAGGGACAGCAAATTCACCCCTCCACTTT.

This clonotype turned up a few times. The J gene is TRBJ2-7, the V gene TRBV7-6, with a tentative D call TRBD2 (5 bases). Germline V gene data show CDR1 as SGHVS and CDR2 as FNYEAQ. The CDR3 has 13 amino acids. The ends were cut back, 5 bases at V and 5 bases at J, with 13 bases in the middle. CDR3 DNA: TGTGCCAGCAGCGGACTTAGGACGGACGAGCAGTACTTC. Protein: CASSGLRTDEQYF.

This clonotype was recorded a few times. The chain has TRBV16 and TRBJ1-2; D gene uncertain. Germline V gene sequence: CDR1 KGHSY, CDR2 FQNENV. The CDR3 spans 13 residues. V lost 0 bases and J 9 bases, leaving 11 bases between the germline ends. CDR3 protein: CASSQSTVESYTF. CDR3 DNA: TGTGCCAGCAGCCAATCCACAGTTGAAAGCTACACCTTC. The full variable domain, its missing parts supplied by reference TRBV16 and TRBJ1-2, is GEEVAQTPKHLVRGEGQKAKLYCAPIKGHSYVFWYQQVLKNEFKFLISFQNENVFDETGMPKERFSAKCLPNSPCSLEIQATKLEDSAVYFCASSQSTVESYTFGSGTRLTVV.

This clonotype was picked up a small number of times. The chain has TRBV4-2 and TRBJ1-2; 10 nucleotides align to TRBD1. This CDR3 is built from 15 residues. The trim removed 4 bases at V and 4 bases at J, leaving 6 bases unmatched. The germline V gene has CDR1 LGHNA and CDR2 YNFKEQ. CDR3 loop: CASSLDRDRGYGYTF. The CDR3 DNA follows: TGTGCCAGCAGCCTCGACCGGGACAGGGGCTATGGCTACACCTTC.

This clonotype was seen more than once but under ten times. CDR3 nucleotides: TGCGCCAGCAGCTTGGCCCCGGGCAGGACCGACTCTGGGGCCAACGTCCTGACTTTC. Translated, it gives CASSLAPGRTDSGANVLTF. The gene calls are TRBV5-1 and TRBJ2-6; D unresolved. This CDR3 spans 19 amino acids. Trimming shortened V by 0 bases and J by 0 bases, and 16 bases separated the two germline ends. The germline V gene has CDR1 SGHRS and CDR2 YFSETQ.

This clonotype was picked up a small number of times. The chain carries TRBV15 and TRBJ1-4, with TRBD1 matching 10 bases. The germline CDR1 and CDR2 sequences are LNHNV and YYDKDF (reference sequence). The V gene end was trimmed by 3 bases and the J gene end by 4 bases; junction bases not matched to a gene: 5. The CDR3 has 16 amino acids. The CDR3 nucleotides are TGTGCCACCAGCAGCGACAGGGGGCGAAGTAATGAAAAACTGTTTTTT. Translation gives CATSSDRGRSNEKLFF.

This clonotype showed up many times. The V gene is TRBV7-9, the J gene TRBJ1-4; D not certain. The CDR3 sequence is 14 residues long. The V and J ends lost 5 bases and 5 bases respectively, with 12 bases between them. Germline CDR1 is SEHNR and CDR2 is FQNEAQ (reference sequence). The CDR3 bases are TGTGCCAGCAGCCTAGGGAGTAGCAATGAAAAACTGTTTTTT. It is translated as CASSLGSSNEKLFF.

The rearrangement uses TRBV7-9 and TRBJ2-7, with D maybe TRBD1 (5 bases). V lost 1 base and J 2 bases, leaving 12 bases between the germline ends. Looked up from germline, CDR1 is SEHNR and CDR2 is FQNEAQ (reference sequence). The CDR3 is 15 residues long. CDR3 nucleotides: TGTGCCAGCAGCTTAGGGTACGGCAGGGCCTACGAGCAGTACTTC. Translated, it gives CASSLGYGRAYEQYF.

To note about this clonotype: Since a much larger clone is just one base distant, this may be a read error. The CDR3 reads CASSDGGAEAFF. The CDR3 DNA is TGTGCCAGCAGCGACGGGGGTGCTGAAGCTTTCTTT. The V gene is TRBV12-3 or TRBV12-4, the J gene TRBJ1-1; perhaps TRBD1 as D (5 bases). There are 12 residues in the CDR3. The ends were cut back, 6 bases at V and 6 bases at J, with 11 bases in the middle.

This clonotype was detected many times. The gene calls are TRBV5-1 and TRBJ1-4; no firm D call. Between the trimmed V and J ends, which lost 1 base and 5 bases, there was a span of 12 bases. The germline gives CDR1 SGHRS, CDR2 YFSETQ. The CDR3 totals 15 residues. The CDR3 coding sequence is TGCGCCAGCAGCTTGAATATGGTGATCAATGAAAAACTGTTTTTT. This gives the protein CASSLNMVINEKLFF.

This clonotype was counted ten times or more. This chain joins TRBV3-1 and TRBJ1-3; D uncertain. CDR1 is LGHDT and CDR2 is YNNKEL in the germline V gene (reference sequence). Trimming shortened V by 1 base and J by 2 bases, and 6 bases separated the two germline ends. This CDR3 contains 14 residues. CDR3 sequence reads: CASSQVSAGNTIYF. CDR3 nucleotide sequence: TGTGCCAGCAGCCAAGTTTCAGCTGGAAACACCATATATTTT.

This clonotype has only a few counts. J is TRBJ2-7 and V is TRBV20-1, with 8 nucleotides matching TRBD2. This CDR3 region has 14 residues. CDR1 is DFQATT, CDR2 SNEGSKA, per germline (reference sequence). The junction had 4 bases not matched to a gene; V was cut back by 0 bases and J by 3 bases. CDR3 sequence: CSAREIAGNYEQYF. The CDR3 DNA reads TGCAGTGCTAGAGAAATAGCGGGGAACTACGAGCAGTACTTC.

This clonotype has ten or more counts. The chain links TRBV18 to TRBJ1-1; TRBD1 matches at 8 bases. Germline CDR1 reads KGHSH; CDR2 reads LQKENI. V gave up 3 bases and J gave up 5 bases; unmatched junction bases: 8. The CDR3 has 15 amino acids. CDR3 protein: CASSPLTGGETEAFF. Written as DNA, the CDR3 is TGTGCCAGCTCACCGTTAACAGGGGGAGAAACTGAAGCTTTCTTT.

This clonotype has more than one count but fewer than ten. V gene TRBV7-3 combines with J gene TRBJ2-2; D uncertain. The CDR3 consists of 14 residues. Trimming cost V 0 bases and J 3 bases, with 5 bases left between them. Germline values: CDR1 SGHTA, CDR2 FQGTGA. CDR3 in DNA: TGTGCCAGCAGCTTAACCCGGGACACCGGGGAGCTGTTTTTT. Translation gives CASSLTRDTGELFF.